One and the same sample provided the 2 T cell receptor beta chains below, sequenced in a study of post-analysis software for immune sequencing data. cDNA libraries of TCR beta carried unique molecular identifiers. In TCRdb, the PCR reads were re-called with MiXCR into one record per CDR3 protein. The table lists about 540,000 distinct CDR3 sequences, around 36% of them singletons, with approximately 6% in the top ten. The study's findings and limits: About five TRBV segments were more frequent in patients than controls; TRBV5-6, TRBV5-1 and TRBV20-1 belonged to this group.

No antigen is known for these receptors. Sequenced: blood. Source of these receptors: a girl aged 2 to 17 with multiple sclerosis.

Written as DNA, the CDR3 is TGCAGCGTTGAAGCCGATCTTCGGGGGACCCAGTACTTC. It yields the protein CSVEADLRGTQYF. The rearrangement links TRBV29-1 to TRBJ2-5, with D possibly matching TRBD2 (5 bases). Trimming removed 1 base from V and 7 bases from J, with 13 bases in between. CDR1 is SQVTM and CDR2 is ANQGSEA in the germline V gene. CDR3 size: 13 residues.

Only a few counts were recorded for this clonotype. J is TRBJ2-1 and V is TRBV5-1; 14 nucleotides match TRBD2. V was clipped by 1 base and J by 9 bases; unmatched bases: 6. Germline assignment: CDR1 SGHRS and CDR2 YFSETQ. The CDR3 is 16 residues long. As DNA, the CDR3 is TGCGCCAGCAGCTTGCCGGTGACTAGCGGGGGGGGTGAGCAGTTCTTC. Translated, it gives CASSLPVTSGGGEQFF.